This T cell receptor beta chain was identified during a study of blood T cell repertoires in COVID-19. Whole-study context: Acute and convalescent COVID-19 specimens originated in the United States, Italy and Spain. Sample material is recorded as cDNA or gDNA derived from T cells, B-cell-depleted T cells, or PBMCs.

Authors' methods: Reference gene primer amplification gave estimated nucleated cell counts. Sequencing was performed with immunoSEQ multiplex PCR; in TCRdb, only in-frame clones are kept and a portion is missing. The V and J calls and clone size were taken over from that table, and D and trimming were inferred from the DNA. The table has 250,000 to 350,000 clones, 75% to 90% seen once. Looked up from germline, CDR1 is SGHTA and CDR2 is FQGNSA. The CDR3 length is 17 residues. Unmatched junction bases numbered 11, after V lost 5 bases and J lost 5 bases. This clone has just one count. The sequenced sample consisted of peripheral blood. This sequence joins TRBV7-2 and TRBJ2-5; 13 nucleotides line up with TRBD2. The clonotype was recovered from a young woman who had recovered from COVID-19. The CDR3 region has the DNA TGTGCCAGCAGCCTCGGACTAGCGGGGGCCTTTCGCGAGACCCAGTACTTC. Translated, it gives CASSLGLAGAFRETQYF.